This entry lists 25 T cell receptor beta chains sequenced from one sample in a study of blood T cell repertoires in COVID-19. Clones were sequenced by immunoSEQ multiplex PCR, and TCRdb holds only the in-frame ones, with some missing. The sample comprises around 150,000 clones, about 81% of which are singletons, and approximately 10% rests with the top ten. The sequencing input was peripheral blood. The receptors here all came from a human donor in a cohort sampled during active COVID-19.

J is TRBJ2-7 and V is TRBV11-2, with TRBD1 matching over 11 bases. In germline, CDR1 is SGHAT, CDR2 FQNNGV. The CDR3 covers 14 residues. The V and J ends lost 5 bases and 9 bases, in that order; junction bases with no gene match: 9. The CDR3 DNA reads TGTGCCAGCAGCCTGGACAGGGGGCGACCCGCGCAGTACTTC. This gives the protein CASSLDRGRPAQYF.

V gene TRBV2 combines with J gene TRBJ2-2, with D hard to call. CDR3 length: 15 amino acids. Germline assignment: CDR1 SNHLY and CDR2 FYNNEI. V shed 6 bases and J shed 6 bases, with 17 bases lying between them. CDR3 coding DNA: TGTGCCAGCAGCGAGGCGAGGAACCCCGCCGGGGAGCTGTTTTTT. It translates to CASSEARNPAGELFF.

CDR3 nucleotide sequence: TGTGCCACCAGTCCGGGACAGGGGACCTACGAGCAGTACTTC. Translated: CATSPGQGTYEQYF. The rearrangement links TRBV24-1 to TRBJ2-7; 10 nucleotides line up with TRBD1. The length of the CDR3 is 14 residues. Per germline, CDR1 KGHDR and CDR2 SFDVKD. The junction had 3 bases not matched to a gene; V was cut back by 6 bases and J by 2 bases.

The V and J genes are TRBV5-1 and TRBJ2-7; D might be TRBD2 (6 bases). Per germline, CDR1 SGHRS and CDR2 YFSETQ. The CDR3 is 13 amino acids. Trimming shortened V by 6 bases and J by 5 bases, and 15 bases separated the two germline ends. CDR3 protein: CASTGAGRNEQYF. As DNA, the CDR3 is TGCGCCAGCACCGGGGCAGGGAGGAACGAGCAGTACTTC.

This clone was detected many times. The chain joins TRBV7-9 to TRBJ1-1; D is ambiguous. The CDR3 is 12 residues long. Germline V gives CDR1 SEHNR, CDR2 FQNEAQ (reference sequence). Between the trimmed V and J ends, which lost 4 bases and 6 bases, there was a span of 9 bases. The CDR3 here is CASSSDFAEAFF. The CDR3, as DNA: TGTGCCAGCAGCTCAGACTTCGCTGAAGCTTTCTTT.

The chain uses TRBV5-4 and TRBJ2-3, with D perhaps TRBD1 (5 bases). The CDR3 runs to 13 residues. Germline CDR1 is SGHNT and CDR2 is YYREEE (reference sequence). With 1 base removed from V and 6 bases from J, the gap between germline ends came to 9 bases. For the CDR3, the DNA is TGTGCCAGCAGCTTGCAGGGTGGCGATACGCAGTATTTT. This sequence encodes CASSLQGGDTQYF.

V is TRBV5-4 and J is TRBJ1-2; tentative D call: TRBD1 (6 bases). The CDR3 length is 15 residues. Germline CDR1 reads SGHNT; CDR2 reads YYREEE (reference sequence). Trimming shortened V by 4 bases and J by 4 bases, and 17 bases separated the two germline ends. The CDR3 sequence is CASSNPSGATYGYTF. The CDR3 DNA follows: TGTGCCAGCAGCAACCCATCAGGGGCCACCTATGGCTACACCTTC.

This clone was counted a single time. This chain uses TRBV11-3 with TRBJ2-1; 8 bases are a match to TRBD2. V dropped 6 bases and J dropped 5; count of bases not matched to a gene: 9. There are 15 residues in the CDR3. The V gene's germline CDR1 is SGHNT and CDR2 YENEEA. Here the CDR3 DNA reads TGTGCCAGCAGTCCCGGACTAGCCACAGACAATGAGCAGTTCTTC. Its translation is CASSPGLATDNEQFF.

This sequence joins TRBV7-2 and TRBJ1-5, with D maybe TRBD1 (6 bases). CDR1 and CDR2 from the germline V gene are SGHTA and FQGNSA. This CDR3 contains 14 residues. Trimming left V 3 bases short and J 3 bases short, with 9 bases between. DNA for the CDR3: TGTGCCAGCAGCTTCTCAGGGGACAATCAGCCCCAGCATTTT. This gives the protein CASSFSGDNQPQHF.

The chain couples TRBV23-1 to TRBJ1-5, with TRBD1 identical over 12 bases. TRBV23-1 is an ORF; its function is uncertain. V lost 4 bases to trimming and J lost 0 bases; unmatched junction nucleotides: 13. The CDR3 covers 20 residues. This chain's CDR3 is CASSLPRAGTGGNSNQPQHF. CDR3 DNA: TGCGCCAGCAGTCTCCCGAGGGCGGGGACAGGGGGCAATAGCAATCAGCCCCAGCATTTT.

The chain links TRBV28 to TRBJ1-4; maybe TRBD1 (5 bases). The CDR3 covers 15 residues. V was shortened by 2 bases and J by 6 bases, with 13 bases between the two germline ends. Germline V gene data show CDR1 as MDHEN and CDR2 as SYDVKM. CDR3: CASSLPLGQYEKLFF. The CDR3, as DNA: TGTGCCAGCAGTTTACCCTTGGGGCAGTATGAAAAACTGTTTTTT. The variable domain in full, with the rest retrieved from reference TRBV28 and TRBJ1-4, is DVKVTQSSRYLVKRTGEKVFLECVQDMDHENMFWYRQDPGLGLRLIYFSYDVKMKEKGDIPEGYSVSREKKERFSLILESASTNQTSMYLCASSLPLGQYEKLFFGSGTQLSVL.

CDR3 DNA sequence: TGCGCCAGCAAATTCGGGGAATCCCTTTCCTACGAGCAGTACTTC. Protein: CASKFGESLSYEQYF. V usage is TRBV5-1 and J usage is TRBJ2-7; a weak D match, TRBD2 (5 bases). V was pared by 6 bases and J by 1 base, with 17 bases between. This CDR3 region has 15 residues. Per the germline V gene, CDR1 is SGHRS and CDR2 is YFSETQ.

J is TRBJ2-4 and V is TRBV20-1; 9 bases agree with TRBD2. The CDR3 contains 11 residues. Unmatched junction bases numbered 7, after V lost 7 bases and J lost 12 bases. The V gene's germline CDR1 is DFQATT and CDR2 SNEGSKA (reference sequence). CDR3 residues: CSVGGGGDQYF. CDR3 nucleotide sequence: TGCAGTGTGGGCGGGGGGGGCGATCAGTACTTC.

The chain carries TRBV6-5 and TRBJ1-1, with 7 bases identical to TRBD1. Germline CDR1 reads MNHEY; CDR2 reads SVGAGI. Trimming at V came to 6 bases and at J to 6 bases, leaving 1 base not matched to a gene. The CDR3 length is 11 residues. The CDR3 region has the DNA TGTGCCAGCAGACAGGGGCCTGAAGCTTTCTTT. This encodes CASRQGPEAFF.

In its sample, this clone was seen once. The chain combines TRBV12-3 or TRBV12-4 with TRBJ2-2; D is uncertain. The ends were cut back, 10 bases at V and 4 bases at J, with 13 bases in the middle. The CDR3 loop spans 13 amino acids. The DNA for the CDR3 is TGTGCCACATTTTCATTAGCCACCGGGGAGCTGTTTTTT. This sequence encodes CATFSLATGELFF.

This clone was seen a few times. The chain employs TRBV5-6 and TRBJ2-2; 9 bases map to TRBD1. In germline, CDR1 is SGHDT, CDR2 YYEEEE. This CDR3 is 16 amino acids long. Trimming at V came to 3 bases and at J to 4 bases, leaving 7 bases not matched to a gene. The CDR3 reads CASSWEDRGVTGELFF. As DNA, the CDR3 is TGTGCCAGCAGCTGGGAGGACAGGGGCGTCACCGGGGAGCTGTTTTTT. The entire variable domain, with the rest obtained from reference TRBV5-6 and TRBJ2-2, is as follows: DAGVTQSPTHLIKTRGQQVTLRCSPKSGHDTVSWYQQALGQGPQFIFQYYEEEERQRGNFPDRFSGHQFPNYSSELNVNALLLGDSALYLCASSWEDRGVTGELFFGEGSRLTVL.

V gene TRBV28 combines with J gene TRBJ2-7; 8 bases map to TRBD2. The germline gives CDR1 MDHEN, CDR2 SYDVKM. The CDR3 runs to 13 residues. J lost 8 bases, V lost 8 bases, and 11 bases had no gene match. The CDR3 DNA reads TGTGCCAGCTGTGGACTAGCCGTACCTAAGCAGTACTTC. Translation: CASCGLAVPKQYF.

This chain uses TRBV6-2 or TRBV6-3 with TRBJ1-6; weak D call: TRBD1 (5 bases). The V end lost 0 bases, the J end lost 9 bases, and 12 bases lay between the germline ends. Germline CDR1 MNHEY, CDR2 SVGEGT. The CDR3 contains 15 residues. CDR3 in amino acids: CASSYSEGRGSPLHF. The DNA of the CDR3 is TGTGCCAGCAGTTACTCGGAGGGTAGGGGTTCACCCCTCCACTTT.

The CDR3 spells CAWSGQGSTGELFF. As DNA, the CDR3 is TGTGCCTGGAGTGGACAGGGTAGTACCGGGGAGCTGTTTTTT. The genes are TRBV30 and TRBJ2-2; TRBD1 matches 7 bases. The CDR3 is 14 residues long. Germline CDR1 reads GTSNPN; CDR2 reads SVGIG (reference sequence). Losses at the gene ends were 1 base for V and 5 bases for J; bases not matched to a gene: 4.

This rearrangement joins TRBV25-1 to TRBJ2-5; D might be TRBD2 (5 bases). Germline V gene data show CDR1 as MGHDK and CDR2 as SYGVNS. Trimming pared 2 bases from V and 5 bases from J, leaving 15 bases between. The CDR3 totals 15 residues. The CDR3: CASSEATSVRETQYF. CDR3 sequence (DNA): TGTGCCAGCAGTGAAGCTACTAGTGTCCGGGAGACCCAGTACTTC.

The V and J genes are TRBV11-2 and TRBJ1-1; D might be TRBD1 (6 bases). V shed 3 bases and J shed 0 bases, with 8 bases lying between them. The CDR3 is 14 amino acids. Germline V lookup: CDR1 SGHAT, CDR2 FQNNGV. DNA of the CDR3: TGTGCCAGCAGCTTGGGGGCTGTGAACACTGAAGCTTTCTTT. It translates to CASSLGAVNTEAFF.

The chain recombines TRBV10-3 with TRBJ1-2, with TRBD1 matching 9 bases. The V segment lost 6 bases and the J segment 7 bases; nucleotides outside the gene matches: 6. CDR1 and CDR2 from the germline V gene are ENHRY and SYGVKD. This CDR3 comprises 13 residues. CDR3 loop: CAIRGTGSGGYTF. The CDR3 DNA reads TGTGCCATCAGGGGGACAGGGAGTGGTGGCTACACCTTC.

This clone was observed once. The gene calls are TRBV7-8 and TRBJ1-2; perhaps TRBD1 as D (6 bases). The length of the CDR3 is 16 residues. Germline V gives CDR1 SGHVS, CDR2 FQNEAQ. Trimming left V 1 base short and J 4 bases short, with 16 bases between. The CDR3 loop reads CASSLVRTVGSYGYTF. As DNA, the CDR3 is TGTGCCAGCAGCTTAGTTCGGACAGTTGGGAGCTATGGCTACACCTTC. The full variable domain, in which reference TRBV7-8 and TRBJ1-2 provide the parts outside the CDR3, is GAGVSQSPRYKVAKRGQDVALRCDPISGHVSLFWYQQALGQGPEFLTYFQNEAQLDKSGLPSDRFFAERPEGSVSTLKIQRTQQEDSAVYLCASSLVRTVGSYGYTFGSGTRLTVV.

The chain joins TRBV5-6 to TRBJ1-2; 9 bases line up with TRBD1. The V gene's germline CDR1 is SGHDT and CDR2 YYEEEE. Losses at the gene ends were 4 bases for V and 4 bases for J; bases not matched to a gene: 5. CDR3 length: 14 amino acids. This CDR3 is CASSREDRGYGYTF. CDR3 sequence (DNA): TGTGCCAGCAGCCGAGAGGACAGGGGCTATGGCTACACCTTC.

The chain has TRBV15 and TRBJ2-1, with 14 positions matching TRBD2. CDR3 size: 17 residues. Germline CDR1 reads LNHNV; CDR2 reads YYDKDF (reference sequence). V was clipped by 0 bases and J by 7 bases; unmatched bases: 5. The chain's CDR3 is CATSRDVGTSGRNEQFF. The CDR3 DNA reads as TGTGCCACCAGCAGAGATGTAGGGACTAGCGGGAGAAATGAGCAGTTCTTC. Full variable domain (remainder filled in from reference TRBV15 and TRBJ2-1): DAMVIQNPRYQVTQFGKPVTLSCSQTLNHNVMYWYQQKSSQAPKLLFHYYDKDFNNEADTPDNFQSRRPNTSFCFLDIRSPGLGDTAMYLCATSRDVGTSGRNEQFFGPGTRLTVL.